Following are 3 T cell receptor beta chains from one sample sequenced in a study of OX40 agonist ivuxolimab in advanced cancers. TCRdb keeps only in-frame clones here, not all; method: immunoSEQ multiplex PCR. The sample holds around 36,000 clones; about 90% are singletons and the top ten take around 20%. The sequencing here drew on CD4+ or CD8+ T cells sorted from blood, taken in a trial of the OX40 agonist ivuxolimab. Receptors originate from an adult with an advanced solid tumor such as melanoma, head and neck, liver or kidney cancer.

The chain combines TRBV11-2 with TRBJ2-3, with a possible D match to TRBD1 (6 bases). Germline V gene sequence: CDR1 SGHAT, CDR2 FQNNGV. This CDR3 has 14 amino acids. Between the trimmed V and J ends, which lost 5 bases and 6 bases, there was a span of 15 bases. CDR3 sequence reads: CASSPFTGLDTQYF. The CDR3 coding sequence is TGTGCCAGCAGCCCATTCACAGGGTTGGATACGCAGTATTTT.

This clone was observed a few times. The J gene is TRBJ1-5, the V gene TRBV18, with no clear D. Trimming took off 2 bases at V and 3 bases at J, with 11 bases between the two ends. The CDR3 consists of 15 residues. In germline, CDR1 is KGHSH, CDR2 LQKENI. As DNA, the CDR3 is TGTGCCAGCTCACCAAGGGCAAGGGTCAATCAGCCCCAGCATTTT. This codes for CASSPRARVNQPQHF.

The V call is TRBV4-2, the J call TRBJ2-5; TRBD2 might be the D (6 bases). Trimming stripped 0 bases from V and 2 bases from J, with 10 bases between. The CDR3 contains 15 residues. CDR1 is LGHNA, CDR2 YNFKEQ, per germline. The CDR3 loop is CASSQDGGIQETQYF. DNA of the CDR3: TGTGCCAGCAGCCAAGATGGGGGGATTCAAGAGACCCAGTACTTC.